Sequencing of this T cell receptor beta chain was carried out in a study of T cells in localized non-small cell lung cancer. Produced via immunoSEQ multiplex PCR; TCRdb's table is partial and in-frame only. Of around 78,000 clones in the sample, 88% were seen once. General study results and limits: A median of around 52 clones ranked among the top 100 in tumor appeared in adjacent lung. Peak T cell clonality was found in uninvolved adjacent lung, exceeding tumor.

The CDR3 consists of 14 residues. The germline gives CDR1 SNHLY, CDR2 FYNNEI. V was clipped by 7 bases and J by 4 bases; unmatched bases: 3. About this clone itself: Its antigen is not identified.

The clonotype was recovered from a woman aged 40-69 years with stage I squamous cell lung carcinoma. The sample here was peripheral blood, taken before any cancer treatment. The rearrangement links TRBV2 to TRBJ2-2, with TRBD2 matching over 10 bases. CDR3 nucleotides: TGTGCCAGCAATAGCGGGGGGATCACCGGGGAGCTGTTTTTT. This encodes CASNSGGITGELFF.